A single sample gave rise to the 14 T cell receptor beta chains below, sequenced in a study of cytomegalovirus exposure and HLA in healthy donors. The PCR was carried out with 60 Vbeta primers and 13 Jbeta primers. The data were produced by immunoSEQ multiplex PCR, yet TCRdb's version contains in-frame clones alone and is incomplete. This table holds roughly 150,000 clones, roughly 87% found once. The sequenced sample consisted of PBMCs. All receptors come from a man in his fifties in good health and CMV-seropositive.

J is TRBJ1-3 and V is TRBV19; D is unclear. The CDR3 extends over 14 amino acids. The V gene lost 3 bases and the J gene lost 0 bases, with 6 bases spanning the gap. Germline loops: CDR1 LNHDA, CDR2 SQIVND (reference sequence). The CDR3 protein is CASSMLSSGNTIYF. CDR3 DNA: TGTGCCAGTAGTATGCTGAGCTCTGGAAACACCATATATTTT. The full variable domain, in which reference TRBV19 and TRBJ1-3 provide the parts outside the CDR3, is DGGITQSPKYLFRKEGQNVTLSCEQNLNHDAMYWYRQDPGQGLRLIYYSQIVNDFQKGDIAEGYSVSREKKESFPLTVTSAQKNPTAFYLCASSMLSSGNTIYFGEGSWLTVV.

The V call is TRBV7-9, the J call TRBJ2-5, with D possibly being TRBD2 (6 bases). The J call may be incorrect, as the DNA end agrees better with TRBJ2-7. Germline lookup yields CDR1 SEHNR and CDR2 FQNEAQ (reference sequence). The CDR3 runs 13 residues. The CDR3 sequence: CASSSGLVYEQYF. CDR3 coding DNA: TGTGCCAGCAGCTCGGGACTTGTCTACGAGCAGTACTTC.

The chain employs TRBV9 and TRBJ2-7; TRBD1 matches at 8 bases. V lost 2 bases to trimming and J lost 2 bases; unmatched junction nucleotides: 9. This CDR3 spans 16 amino acids. CDR1 is SGDLS and CDR2 is YYNGEE in the germline V gene. The CDR3 spells CASSVDLGQAPYEQYF. For the CDR3, the DNA is TGTGCCAGCAGCGTGGATCTGGGACAGGCCCCCTACGAGCAGTACTTC.

This clone showed up just once. The chain carries TRBV4-1 and TRBJ1-6; 9 nucleotides agree with TRBD1. The CDR3 is 15 amino acids. Germline trimming cut 1 base from V and 9 bases from J; bases unmatched to any gene: 4. Germline values: CDR1 MGHRA, CDR2 YSYEKL. CDR3 residues: CASSQGSGQGSPLHF. CDR3 DNA: TGCGCCAGCAGCCAAGGATCGGGACAGGGTTCACCCCTCCACTTT.

The chain uses TRBV28 and TRBJ2-1; 9 positions agree with TRBD2. This CDR3 is built from 15 residues. Trimming took 6 bases from V and 0 from J; bases not matched to a gene: 3. Germline values: CDR1 MDHEN, CDR2 SYDVKM. DNA for the CDR3: TGTGCCAGCAGATTTAGCGGGAGCTCCTACAATGAGCAGTTCTTC. The encoded protein is CASRFSGSSYNEQFF. Drawing the rest from reference TRBV28 and TRBJ2-1, the complete variable domain is DVKVTQSSRYLVKRTGEKVFLECVQDMDHENMFWYRQDPGLGLRLIYFSYDVKMKEKGDIPEGYSVSREKKERFSLILESASTNQTSMYLCASRFSGSSYNEQFFGPGTRLTVL.

The chain uses TRBV9 and TRBJ1-1; 9 nucleotides match TRBD1. This CDR3 is 17 amino acids long. V gave up 2 bases and J gave up 2 bases; unmatched junction bases: 10. CDR1 and CDR2 from the germline V gene are SGDLS and YYNGEE. CDR3 sequence reads: CASSVDGQGIPNTEAFF. CDR3 DNA: TGTGCCAGCAGCGTGGACGGACAGGGGATTCCCAACACTGAAGCTTTCTTT.

This clone was recorded a few times. The chain is built from TRBV21-1 and TRBJ2-5; the table names TRBD1, a call not compared with the DNA. TRBV21-1 is a pseudogene locus. The CDR3 covers 15 residues. The CDR3 DNA follows: TGTGCCAGCAGCGAGGGACACACTTTACAAGAGACCCAGTACTTC. Its translation is CASSEGHTLQETQYF.

The V gene is TRBV5-1, the J gene TRBJ1-4; D possibly corresponds to TRBD1 (5 bases). Trimming stripped 4 bases from V and 0 bases from J, with 10 bases between. The CDR3 runs 15 residues. Germline assignment: CDR1 SGHRS and CDR2 YFSETQ. The CDR3: CASSPGHPTNEKLFF. The CDR3 nucleotides read TGCGCCAGCAGCCCCGGACATCCAACTAATGAAAAACTGTTTTTT.

This rearrangement joins TRBV7-2 to TRBJ2-2; 13 bases agree with TRBD2. CDR1 and CDR2 from the germline V gene are SGHTA and FQGNSA. The ends lost 0 bases at V and 5 bases at J; junction bases unmatched: 6. The CDR3 is 18 amino acids. The CDR3 region is CASSLARTSGSETGELFF. The DNA for the CDR3 is TGTGCCAGCAGCTTAGCCCGGACTAGCGGGAGTGAAACCGGGGAGCTGTTTTTT.

V gene TRBV9 combines with J gene TRBJ1-2, with TRBD1 matching 8 bases. CDR3 size: 13 residues. Per germline, CDR1 SGDLS and CDR2 YYNGEE. V shed 3 bases and J 8 bases; nucleotides not matched to a gene: 6. This CDR3 reads CASSGTQGAGYTF. CDR3 nucleotide sequence: TGTGCCAGCAGCGGGACCCAGGGGGCGGGCTACACCTTC.

J is TRBJ1-4 and V is TRBV27; a possible D gene is TRBD1 (6 bases). The CDR3 is 18 amino acids. In germline, CDR1 is MNHEY, CDR2 SMNVEV (reference sequence). Trimming pared 5 bases from V and 0 bases from J, leaving 19 bases between. CDR3 protein: CASSQIFPGDATNEKLFF. CDR3 nucleotides: TGTGCCAGCAGTCAAATATTCCCAGGGGATGCAACTAATGAAAAACTGTTTTTT.

This chain connects TRBV4-3 to TRBJ2-3; 10 bases are a match to TRBD2. CDR3 size: 16 residues. Unmatched junction bases numbered 6, after V lost 0 bases and J lost 6 bases. Germline lookup yields CDR1 LGHNA and CDR2 YSLEER. This CDR3 is CASSQDNLAGVDTQYF. CDR3 bases: TGCGCCAGCAGCCAAGATAATCTAGCGGGGGTGGATACGCAGTATTTT.

The chain links TRBV6-6 to TRBJ1-3; TRBD1 matches 12 bases. Germline-derived CDR1 and CDR2 are MNHNY and SVGAGI (reference sequence). Unmatched junction bases numbered 6, after V lost 8 bases and J lost 1 base. The CDR3 has 16 residues. The CDR3 nucleotides are TGTGCCAGCCGGGGACAGGGGGCCACGTCTGGAAACACCATATATTTT. Protein sequence: CASRGQGATSGNTIYF.

This sequence joins TRBV6-1 and TRBJ1-2; D not resolved. The CDR3 contains 11 residues. Trimming took off 7 bases at V and 14 bases at J, with 17 bases between the two ends. CDR1 MNHNS and CDR2 SASEGT come from the germline V gene. As DNA, the CDR3 is TGTGCCAGCACAGGAGGATACGACTGGACCTTC. It specifies CASTGGYDWTF.